This TCR beta chain was identified during a study of blood T cell repertoires in COVID-19. At the level of the study: Italy, Spain and the United States were the sources of the convalescent and acute COVID-19 samples.

The method was immunoSEQ multiplex PCR; TCRdb's version includes in-frame clones alone and lacks a portion of them. The table shows 360,000 or so clones, with less than 90% occurring only once. Among Cohort 3 donors, those recovered had two negative PCRs, clearance, or symptom resolution. There are 15 residues in the CDR3. Germline-derived CDR1 and CDR2 are MNHEY and SVGAGI. V was pared by 6 bases and J by 6 bases, with 8 bases of the junction left unmatched. The receptor comes from a woman aged 30 to 39 who had recovered from COVID-19. The rearrangement joins TRBV6-5 to TRBJ2-1; 10 positions agree with TRBD1. What was sequenced was PBMCs or T cells enriched from blood (not recorded which). The chain's CDR3 is CASRPGTGARNEQFF. CDR3 in DNA: TGTGCCAGCAGACCGGGGACAGGGGCGCGCAATGAGCAGTTCTTC.